The 30 T cell receptor beta chains in this list originate from one sample, sequenced in a study of shared clonotypes between healthy human individuals. The data were produced by immunoSEQ multiplex PCR, yet TCRdb's version contains in-frame clones alone and is incomplete. The sample has roughly 2.6 million clones; around 94% are singletons. The sample comprised naive CD4+ T cells sorted from blood. Subset here: CD45RA+ positively selected. The receptor source for this set is a young man in good health.

The V and J genes are TRBV29-1 and TRBJ1-2, with D uncertain. The CDR3 has 13 residues. Germline CDR1 reads SQVTM; CDR2 reads ANQGSEA. V was pared by 4 bases and J by 1 base, with 10 bases between. The CDR3 is CSVARTGNYGYTF. CDR3 coding DNA: TGCAGCGTTGCAAGGACGGGTAACTATGGCTACACCTTC. The whole variable domain, filled in from reference TRBV29-1 and TRBJ1-2, reads SAVISQKPSRDICQRGTSLTIQCQVDSQVTMMFWYRQQPGQSLTLIATANQGSEATYESGFVIDKFPISRPNLTFSTLTVSNMSPEDSSIYLCSVARTGNYGYTFGSGTRLTVV.

As regards this clone: The sample holds other DNA sequences that translate to the same CDR3. The CDR3 region has the DNA TGCGCCAGCAGCTTGGAGTTAGCGGGAGGGCCCTACGAGCAGTACTTC. It yields the protein CASSLELAGGPYEQYF. The genes are TRBV5-1 and TRBJ2-7; TRBD2 agrees at 11 bases. Trimming took 0 bases from V and 2 from J; bases not matched to a gene: 4. This CDR3 is 16 amino acids long. CDR1 SGHRS and CDR2 YFSETQ come from the germline V gene.

The chain joins TRBV6-4 to TRBJ2-3, with a possible D match to TRBD2 (5 bases). The length of the CDR3 is 13 residues. Germline lookup yields CDR1 MRHNA and CDR2 SNTAGT. With 6 bases removed from V and 4 bases from J, the gap between germline ends came to 11 bases. CDR3 residues: CASSEGLADTQYF. The DNA of the CDR3 is TGTGCCAGCAGCGAGGGTTTAGCAGATACGCAGTATTTT.

The V and J genes are TRBV28 and TRBJ1-5, with 8 positions matching TRBD1. V gave up 3 bases and J gave up 6 bases; unmatched junction bases: 4. This CDR3 region has 14 residues. Germline CDR1 reads MDHEN; CDR2 reads SYDVKM. CDR3 in amino acids: CASSFLDRVQPQHF. The CDR3 DNA is TGTGCCAGCAGTTTTTTGGACAGGGTTCAGCCCCAGCATTTT.

CDR3 loop: CASSVLGGYNEQFF. CDR3 in DNA: TGTGCCAGCAGCGTACTCGGCGGATACAATGAGCAGTTCTTC. The V and J genes are TRBV9 and TRBJ2-1; no reliable D call. Trimming stripped 1 base from V and 4 bases from J, with 9 bases between. The germline V gene has CDR1 SGDLS and CDR2 YYNGEE. CDR3 length: 14 residues.

V is TRBV28 and J is TRBJ1-1; the D gene is possibly TRBD1 (5 bases). The CDR3 is made up of 13 amino acids. Germline V CDR1 and CDR2: MDHEN, SYDVKM. Trimming stripped 7 bases from V and 2 bases from J, with 11 bases between. The CDR3 loop is CASNPTVNTEAFF. The CDR3 region has the DNA TGTGCCAGCAACCCGACAGTCAACACTGAAGCTTTCTTT.

The chain employs TRBV5-1 and TRBJ2-7; 7 nucleotides match TRBD2. Germline-derived CDR1 and CDR2 are SGHRS and YFSETQ. Trimming removed 4 bases from V and 0 bases from J; junction bases left unmatched: 7. CDR3 length equals 15 residues. CDR3 amino acids: CASSKPSSGSYEQYF. In DNA form, the CDR3 reads TGCGCCAGCAGCAAACCGTCTAGCGGCTCCTACGAGCAGTACTTC.

This clone was observed a single time. J is TRBJ2-3 and V is TRBV9; D not certain. Germline loops: CDR1 SGDLS, CDR2 YYNGEE. The CDR3 length is 15 residues. Trimming pared 1 base from V and 2 bases from J, leaving 11 bases between. In DNA form, the CDR3 reads TGTGCCAGCAGCGTAACGCCAGACTTCACAGATACGCAGTATTTT. It translates to CASSVTPDFTDTQYF.

This clone occurred once. The V and J genes are TRBV4-2 and TRBJ2-3; no clear D. The germline V gene has CDR1 LGHNA and CDR2 YNFKEQ. The CDR3 totals 12 residues. The V gene lost 1 base and the J gene lost 4 bases, with 3 bases spanning the gap. As DNA, the CDR3 is TGTGCCAGCAGCCAAGGGGCAGATACGCAGTATTTT. Residues: CASSQGADTQYF.

The chain links TRBV4-1 to TRBJ1-1; the D gene is possibly TRBD1 (6 bases). The CDR3 loop spans 14 amino acids. V lost 0 bases and J 11 bases, leaving 16 bases between the germline ends. The germline V gene encodes CDR1 MGHRA and CDR2 YSYEKL. CDR3 loop: CASSQDDRRIRAFF. CDR3 sequence (DNA): TGCGCCAGCAGCCAAGATGACAGGAGGATCCGGGCTTTCTTT.

The chain has TRBV18 and TRBJ1-5; 12 bases fit TRBD1. The germline V gene encodes CDR1 KGHSH and CDR2 LQKENI. Trimming took 6 bases from V and 8 from J; bases not matched to a gene: 8. The CDR3 has 15 residues. The CDR3 bases are TGTGCCAGCTCCACCGGGACAGGGGGCGTTGAGCCCCAGCATTTT. It yields the protein CASSTGTGGVEPQHF.

This chain links TRBV11-3 with TRBJ2-1; 7 nucleotides line up with TRBD2. Germline V gene lookup returns CDR1 SGHNT and CDR2 YENEEA. The J segment lost 8 bases and the V segment lost 0 bases, leaving 7 bases of the junction unmatched. The CDR3 spans 15 residues. As DNA, the CDR3 is TGTGCCAGCAGCTTAGATGGGGGAGGGCGTGATGAGCAGTTCTTC. Protein: CASSLDGGGRDEQFF.

The V and J genes are TRBV18 and TRBJ1-5; 8 bases line up with TRBD1. Losses at the gene ends were 3 bases for V and 4 bases for J; bases not matched to a gene: 8. The CDR3 contains 16 residues. The germline V gene encodes CDR1 KGHSH and CDR2 LQKENI. This CDR3 is CASSPGQGLANQPQHF. CDR3 DNA sequence: TGTGCCAGCTCACCTGGACAGGGTTTGGCAAATCAGCCCCAGCATTTT.

The J gene is TRBJ2-5, the V gene TRBV6-1; D gene uncertain. Germline loops: CDR1 MNHNS, CDR2 SASEGT. V dropped 4 bases and J dropped 9 bases, with 12 bases sitting between them. The CDR3 totals 12 residues. The CDR3 is CASSGLLVAQYF. CDR3 DNA sequence: TGTGCCAGCAGTGGTTTACTGGTGGCCCAGTACTTC.

This chain links TRBV19 with TRBJ1-2; D gene uncertain. The CDR3 consists of 15 residues. Germline V CDR1 and CDR2: LNHDA, SQIVND (reference sequence). Trimming left V 7 bases short and J 5 bases short, with 20 bases between. CDR3 in DNA: TGTGCCAGTAACCCTCGGCGGCCGTCCGATTATGGCTACACCTTC. This encodes CASNPRRPSDYGYTF.

For this clone: The same CDR3 also results from other DNA sequences found in this sample. V gene TRBV28 combines with J gene TRBJ1-2; D perhaps matches TRBD1 (5 bases). The CDR3 totals 12 residues. V was clipped by 3 bases and J by 8 bases, with 10 bases between them. Germline V gene data show CDR1 as MDHEN and CDR2 as SYDVKM. The CDR3 loop is CASSFSGGGYTF. The DNA of the CDR3 is TGTGCCAGCAGTTTTTCCGGGGGGGGCTACACCTTC.

The gene calls are TRBV6-6 and TRBJ1-1, with D perhaps matching TRBD1 (5 bases). The V gene's germline CDR1 is MNHNY and CDR2 SVGAGI (reference sequence). The ends were cut back, 7 bases at V and 7 bases at J, with 13 bases in the middle. The CDR3 runs 12 residues. The CDR3 region has the DNA TGTGCCAGCACTAGCCGGGGGTTTGAAGCTTTCTTT. This translates into CASTSRGFEAFF.

The chain couples TRBV2 to TRBJ2-5; possibly TRBD2 for D (6 bases). The CDR3 sequence is 13 residues long. CDR1 and CDR2 from the germline V gene are SNHLY and FYNNEI. V lost 5 bases, J lost 5 bases, and 12 bases lay in between. Here the CDR3 DNA reads TGTGCCAGCAGTTGGAATGGGGGGGAGACCCAGTACTTC. Encoded protein: CASSWNGGETQYF. The variable domain in full, completed from reference TRBV2 and TRBJ2-5, reads EPEVTQTPSHQVTQMGQEVILRCVPISNHLYFYWYRQILGQKVEFLVSFYNNEISEKSEIFDDQFSVERPDGSNFTLKIRSTKLEDSAMYFCASSWNGGETQYFGPGTRLLVL.

This sequence joins TRBV7-2 and TRBJ2-2, with D tentatively TRBD2 (6 bases). The CDR3 runs 18 residues. The germline CDR1 and CDR2 sequences are SGHTA and FQGNSA. Trimming took 4 bases from V and 2 from J, leaving 20 bases between them. CDR3 loop: CASSSRLVGGANTGELFF. The DNA of the CDR3 is TGTGCCAGCAGCTCTCGACTAGTAGGAGGGGCAAACACCGGGGAGCTGTTTTTT.

V is TRBV27 and J is TRBJ1-6; tentative D call: TRBD1 (5 bases). Germline V gives CDR1 MNHEY, CDR2 SMNVEV (reference sequence). With 3 bases removed from V and 9 bases from J, the gap between germline ends came to 18 bases. CDR3 length: 16 residues. The CDR3 sequence: CASSFGGPPIISPLHF. The CDR3 DNA reads TGTGCCAGCAGTTTCGGGGGACCTCCTATAATTTCACCCCTCCACTTT.

The chain links TRBV19 to TRBJ1-5; perhaps TRBD1 as D (6 bases). The CDR3 contains 16 residues. V lost 4 bases and J lost 0, with 13 bases in between. Germline V gene lookup returns CDR1 LNHDA and CDR2 SQIVND (reference sequence). CDR3 protein: CASSTYRDYSNQPQHF. The CDR3 region has the DNA TGTGCCAGTAGTACGTACAGGGACTATAGCAATCAGCCCCAGCATTTT.

To note about this clone: This specimen includes other DNA sequences encoding the same CDR3. The chain recombines TRBV5-1 with TRBJ2-4, with D uncertain. Germline CDR1 SGHRS, CDR2 YFSETQ. The V and J ends lost 2 bases and 0 bases respectively, with 6 bases between them. The CDR3 extends over 14 amino acids. CDR3 region: CASSLDVAKNIQYF. CDR3 nucleotides: TGCGCCAGCAGCTTAGATGTAGCCAAAAACATTCAGTACTTC.

Regarding this clone: This sample includes further DNA sequences coding for the same CDR3. The CDR3 region is CASSLAGPNSPLHF. Written as DNA, the CDR3 is TGTGCCAGCAGCTTGGCAGGGCCAAACTCACCCCTCCACTTT. The chain carries TRBV11-2 and TRBJ1-6; D is possibly TRBD1 (5 bases). The germline V gene has CDR1 SGHAT and CDR2 FQNNGV. CDR3 length: 14 residues. V was shortened by 3 bases and J by 10 bases, with 13 bases between the two germline ends.

CDR3 loop: CASSVQGGDEGPLHF. CDR3 coding DNA: TGTGCCAGCTCAGTTCAGGGTGGCGATGAGGGACCCCTCCACTTT. This chain joins TRBV18 and TRBJ1-6; tentatively, D is TRBD1 (5 bases). The V gene lost 5 bases and the J gene lost 12 bases, with 20 bases spanning the gap. The CDR3 spans 15 residues. Germline-derived CDR1 and CDR2 are KGHSH and LQKENI.

The CDR3 loop reads CASSVVGRGTDTQYF. CDR3 in DNA: TGTGCCAGCAGCGTAGTGGGCAGGGGGACAGATACGCAGTATTTT. V is TRBV9 and J is TRBJ2-3; 7 nucleotides match TRBD1. Trimming cost V 0 bases and J 3 bases; bases outside gene matches: 4. Germline CDR1 and CDR2: SGDLS and YYNGEE. CDR3 length: 15 residues.

This clone has more than one count but fewer than ten. The V and J genes are TRBV30 and TRBJ1-1; a weak D match, TRBD1 (5 bases). The germline gives CDR1 GTSNPN, CDR2 SVGIG (reference sequence). The CDR3 has 14 amino acids. Trimming took 5 bases from V and 0 from J, leaving 13 bases between them. The CDR3 bases are TGTGCCTGGGCTAGGGGACGTGTGAACACTGAAGCTTTCTTT. Translating it yields CAWARGRVNTEAFF.

This chain joins TRBV23-1 and TRBJ1-2, with no clear D. TRBV23-1 is identified as an open reading frame with a role that is uncertain. V shed 9 bases and J shed 3 bases, with 26 bases lying between them. The CDR3 is made up of 17 amino acids. The CDR3 region is CASAIMSADLYYYGYTF. The CDR3, as DNA: TGCGCCAGTGCCATCATGAGCGCAGATCTTTATTACTATGGCTACACCTTC.

The chain recombines TRBV2 with TRBJ1-2; 7 bases fit TRBD1. The V segment lost 6 bases and the J segment 7 bases; nucleotides outside the gene matches: 11. The CDR3 sequence is 14 residues long. Germline loops: CDR1 SNHLY, CDR2 FYNNEI. The CDR3 loop reads CASSPDRDPRGYTF. CDR3 DNA: TGTGCCAGCAGCCCTGACAGGGATCCTCGTGGCTACACCTTC.

The chain joins TRBV27 to TRBJ2-3; D possibly uses TRBD1 or TRBD2 (6 bases each). Germline CDR1 reads MNHEY; CDR2 reads SMNVEV (reference sequence). V lost 2 bases, J lost 4 bases, and 13 bases lay in between. CDR3 length equals 15 residues. CDR3 coding DNA: TGTGCCAGCAGTTTAAGGGGGGCGTCCCCAGATACGCAGTATTTT. Amino acids: CASSLRGASPDTQYF.

The chain recombines TRBV18 with TRBJ1-1; a possible D gene is TRBD1 (5 bases). V was shortened by 3 bases and J by 5 bases, with 13 bases between the two germline ends. CDR1 and CDR2 (germline): KGHSH, LQKENI. This CDR3 contains 14 residues. The CDR3 loop is CASSPREEGTEAFF. The CDR3 DNA sequence: TGTGCCAGCTCACCCAGGGAGGAGGGAACTGAAGCTTTCTTT.